The clone carrying this T cell receptor (beta chain) has ten or more counts. Its antigen is as yet unknown. TCR beta VDJ combinations and CDR3 sequences were profiled from genomic DNA. In TCRdb, the reads were re-called with MiXCR into one record per CDR3 protein. The data show hundreds of thousands of distinct CDR3 sequences, around 30% seen once. This sample stems from a study of CD8+CD57+ T cells in acquired aplastic anemia. Study information: Roughly 3 ug was the average amount of DNA from sorted CD4+ and CD8+ cells. Overall study results and limits: Patients shared 25 to 35 CD8+ CDR3 sequences with controls.

Sequencing was done on patients that had shown CD8+CD57+ cell expansion by flow cytometry. Untreated patients provided the blood samples, with no therapy given before sampling. The V gene lost 9 bases and the J gene lost 5 bases, with 14 bases spanning the gap. There are 13 residues in the CDR3. The germline gives CDR1 LNHDA, CDR2 SQIVND (reference sequence). The clonotype was recovered from a human donor with aplastic anemia. The chain recombines TRBV19 with TRBJ1-5, with D unclear. Sequenced input: sorted CD4+, CD8+, or CD8+CD57+ T cells (not recorded which) from PBMCs. Here the CDR3 reads CASQYPGYQPQHF. The CDR3 DNA follows: TGTGCCAGCCAATACCCAGGATATCAGCCCCAGCATTTT.